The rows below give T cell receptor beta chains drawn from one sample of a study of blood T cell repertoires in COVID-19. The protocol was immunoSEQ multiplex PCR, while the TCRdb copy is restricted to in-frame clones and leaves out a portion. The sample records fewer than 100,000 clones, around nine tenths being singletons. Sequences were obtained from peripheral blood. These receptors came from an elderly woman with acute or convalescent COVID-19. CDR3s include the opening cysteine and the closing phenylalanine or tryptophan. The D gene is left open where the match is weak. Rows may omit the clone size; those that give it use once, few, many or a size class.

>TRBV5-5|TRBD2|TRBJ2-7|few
CASSPGAGVLSHEQYF
TGTGCCAGCAGCCCTGGGGCGGGAGTTCTGAGCCACGAGCAGTACTTC
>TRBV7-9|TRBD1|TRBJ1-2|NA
CASSLMGQDGYTF
TGTGCCAGCAGCTTAATGGGACAGGATGGCTACACCTTC
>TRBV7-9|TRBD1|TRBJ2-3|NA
CASSLGPGQKTDTQYF
TGTGCCAGCAGCTTAGGTCCGGGACAGAAAACAGATACGCAGTATTTT
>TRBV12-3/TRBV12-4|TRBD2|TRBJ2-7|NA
CASSLGGSYEQYF
TGTGCCAGCAGTTTGGGAGGGTCCTACGAGCAGTACTTC
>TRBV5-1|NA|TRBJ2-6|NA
CASSLQGPGANVLTF
TGCGCCAGCAGCTTACAGGGCCCCGGGGCCAACGTCCTGACTTTC
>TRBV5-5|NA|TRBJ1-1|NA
CASRQEPNTEAFF
TGTGCCAGTCGACAGGAGCCGAACACTGAAGCTTTCTTT
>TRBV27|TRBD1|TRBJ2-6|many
CASGETGAPSGANVLTF
TGTGCCAGCGGGGAGACAGGGGCTCCCTCTGGGGCCAACGTCCTGACTTTC
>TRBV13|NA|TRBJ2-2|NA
CASSIKLTGRTGELFF
TGTGCCAGCAGCATTAAATTGACAGGGAGGACCGGGGAGCTGTTTTTT
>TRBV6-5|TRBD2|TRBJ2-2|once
CASGTRGGSGELFF
TGTGCCAGCGGGACTAGAGGGGGTTCCGGGGAGCTGTTTTTT
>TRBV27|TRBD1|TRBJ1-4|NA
CASSFGTGGTNEKLFF
TGTGCCAGCAGTTTCGGGACAGGGGGAACTAATGAAAAACTGTTTTTT
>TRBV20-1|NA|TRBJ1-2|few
CSAPENYGYTF
TGCAGTGCTCCCGAGAACTATGGCTACACCTTC
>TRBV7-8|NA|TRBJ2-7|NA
CASSARQDHYEQYF
TGTGCCAGCAGCGCCCGACAGGATCACTACGAGCAGTACTTC
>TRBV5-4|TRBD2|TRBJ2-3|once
CASRSGSSTDTQYF
TGTGCCAGCAGGAGCGGGAGCAGCACAGATACGCAGTATTTT
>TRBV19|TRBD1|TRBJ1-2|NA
CASSKIQGSNYGYTF
TGTGCCAGTAGTAAAATACAGGGGTCGAACTATGGCTACACCTTC
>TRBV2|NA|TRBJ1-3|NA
CASSGQGSGNTIYF
TGTGCCAGCAGTGGCCAGGGGTCTGGAAACACCATATATTTT
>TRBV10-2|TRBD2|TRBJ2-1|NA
CASRETSGDKQFF
TGCGCCAGCAGGGAGACTAGCGGGGACAAGCAGTTCTTC
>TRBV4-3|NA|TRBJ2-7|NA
CASSLTRAQSEQYF
TGCGCCAGCAGCCTCACCAGGGCTCAGAGCGAGCAGTACTTC
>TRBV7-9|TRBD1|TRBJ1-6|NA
CASSLQGARNSPLHF
TGTGCCAGCAGCTTACAGGGGGCACGGAATTCACCCCTCCACTTT
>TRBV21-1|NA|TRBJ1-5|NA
CASSKTEGDGGNQPQHF
TGTGCCAGCAGCAAGACCGAGGGCGACGGCGGCAATCAGCCCCAGCATTTT
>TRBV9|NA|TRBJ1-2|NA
CASSGTRSRYGYTF
TGTGCCAGCAGCGGAACTAGATCACGCTATGGCTACACCTTC
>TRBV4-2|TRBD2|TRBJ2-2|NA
CDPGGAKTGELFF
TGTGACCCCGGGGGGGCAAAAACCGGGGAGCTGTTTTTT
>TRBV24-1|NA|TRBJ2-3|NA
CATSAPLGESTDTQYF
TGTGCCACCAGTGCCCCCCTCGGGGAATCCACAGATACGCAGTATTTT
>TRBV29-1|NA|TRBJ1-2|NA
CSAARGSYGYTF
TGCAGCGCCGCTAGGGGATCTTATGGCTACACCTTC
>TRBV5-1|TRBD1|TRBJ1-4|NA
CASSSGQGAEKLFF
TGCGCCAGCAGCTCGGGACAGGGGGCTGAAAAACTGTTTTTT
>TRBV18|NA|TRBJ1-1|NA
CASSPGLGGTEAFF
TGTGCCAGCTCACCTGGATTAGGGGGCACTGAAGCTTTCTTT
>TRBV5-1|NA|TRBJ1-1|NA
CASSLETGNTEAFF
TGCGCCAGCAGCTTGGAGACGGGGAACACTGAAGCTTTCTTT
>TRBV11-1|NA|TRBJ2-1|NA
CASSLSPGSYNEQFF
TGTGCCAGCAGCTTATCCCCGGGCTCCTACAATGAGCAGTTCTTC
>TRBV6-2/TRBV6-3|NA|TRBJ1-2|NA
CASSYSISHPGLYGYTF
TGTGCCAGCAGTTACTCGATCTCCCACCCGGGACTCTATGGCTACACCTTC
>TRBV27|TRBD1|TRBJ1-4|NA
CASSLRPATGGGEKLFF
TGTGCCAGCAGTTTACGCCCAGCGACAGGGGGAGGGGAAAAACTGTTTTTT
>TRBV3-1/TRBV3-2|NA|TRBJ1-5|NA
CASSQTGVGQPQHF
TGTGCCAGCAGCCAAACGGGGGTGGGTCAGCCCCAGCATTTT
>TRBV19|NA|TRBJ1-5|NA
CASSIIRRANQPQHF
TGTGCCAGTAGTATCATCCGGAGGGCCAATCAGCCCCAGCATTTT
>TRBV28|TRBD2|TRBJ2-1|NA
CASSLVGGDNEQFF
TGTGCCAGCAGTTTAGTGGGAGGGGACAATGAGCAGTTCTTC
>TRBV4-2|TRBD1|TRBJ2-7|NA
CASSQETGREQYF
TGTGCCAGCAGCCAGGAGACAGGGCGCGAGCAGTACTTC
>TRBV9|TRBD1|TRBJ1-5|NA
CASSVGVTGAYYSNQPQHF
TGTGCCAGCAGCGTAGGTGTGACAGGGGCATATTATAGCAATCAGCCCCAGCATTTT
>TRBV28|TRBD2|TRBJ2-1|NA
CASSLISLAGDEQFF
TGTGCCAGCAGTTTAATATCTCTAGCGGGGGATGAGCAGTTCTTC
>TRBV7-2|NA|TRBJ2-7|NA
CASSLEPRGPYEQYF
TGTGCCAGCAGCTTAGAGCCGCGGGGGCCCTACGAGCAGTACTTC
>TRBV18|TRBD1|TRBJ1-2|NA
CASSAGQGHGYTF
TGTGCCAGCTCAGCGGGACAGGGGCATGGCTACACCTTC
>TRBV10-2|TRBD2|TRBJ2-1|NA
CASSGLAGGSEQFF
TGCGCCAGCAGTGGACTAGCGGGGGGGAGTGAGCAGTTCTTC
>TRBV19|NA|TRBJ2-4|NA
CASSDMTRGRAKNIQYF
TGTGCCAGTAGCGACATGACTAGGGGTCGGGCCAAAAACATTCAGTACTTC
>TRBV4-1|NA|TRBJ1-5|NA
CASSQEAMGRSHQPQHF
TGCGCCAGCAGCCAAGAAGCAATGGGCAGGTCCCATCAGCCCCAGCATTTT
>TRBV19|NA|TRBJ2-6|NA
CASSMGPSWSGANVLTF
TGTGCCAGTAGTATGGGCCCGTCTTGGTCTGGGGCCAACGTCCTGACTTTC
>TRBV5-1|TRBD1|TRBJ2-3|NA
CASSLGQGSDTQYF
TGCGCCAGCAGCTTGGGACAGGGGAGCGATACGCAGTATTTT
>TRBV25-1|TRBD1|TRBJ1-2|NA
CASSEIQGARGYTF
TGTGCCAGCAGTGAGATACAGGGGGCGCGTGGCTACACCTTC
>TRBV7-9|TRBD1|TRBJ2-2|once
CASSEDRQNTGELFF
TGTGCCAGCAGCGAGGACAGGCAGAACACCGGGGAGCTGTTTTTT
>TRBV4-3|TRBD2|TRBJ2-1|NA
CASSQDGGGGDEQFF
TGCGCCAGCAGCCAAGATGGCGGGGGGGGCGATGAGCAGTTCTTC
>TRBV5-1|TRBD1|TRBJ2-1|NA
CASSTGQGGYNEQFF
TGCGCCAGCAGCACAGGACAGGGGGGCTACAATGAGCAGTTCTTC
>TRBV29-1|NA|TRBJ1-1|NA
CSTGERTEAFF
TGCAGTACGGGGGAGAGGACTGAAGCTTTCTTT
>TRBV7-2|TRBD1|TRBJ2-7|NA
CASFGDRGREQYF
TGTGCCAGCTTTGGGGACAGGGGGCGCGAGCAGTACTTC
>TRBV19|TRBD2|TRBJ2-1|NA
CASRGTSGTYNEQFF
TGTGCCAGTAGGGGGACTAGCGGGACCTACAATGAGCAGTTCTTC
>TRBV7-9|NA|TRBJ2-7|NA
CASSLGHVYEQYF
TGTGCCAGCAGCTTAGGACACGTCTACGAGCAGTACTTC
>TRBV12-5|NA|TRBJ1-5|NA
CASGAEAGGQPQHF
TGTGCTAGTGGTGCGGAGGCAGGCGGTCAGCCCCAGCATTTT